A single sample gave rise to the 17 T cell receptor beta chains below, sequenced in a study of human T cells and chemical hapten exposure. MiXCR, applied by TCRdb to the RACE reads, yields one record per CDR3 protein. The table lists more than 300,000 distinct CDR3 sequences, approximately 5.1% of them singletons. The time point is: pre-sensitization, week 0. The treatment was: therapeutic diphenylcyclopropenone sensitization with weekly scalp DPC. The material sequenced was whole blood, taken in connection with sensitization to the hapten diphenylcyclopropenone (DPC). Receptor source: a woman aged 45-65 years with alopecia areata. Some clones in this sample may be carry-over from other donors' samples.

This clonotype has ten or more counts. This chain joins TRBV4-3 and TRBJ2-3; D is tentatively TRBD1 or TRBD2 (6 bases each). Between the trimmed V and J ends, which lost 2 bases and 1 base, there was a span of 16 bases. CDR1 and CDR2 from the germline V gene are LGHNA and YSLEER. The CDR3 is 17 amino acids. The CDR3 sequence: CASSQRRPGAGTDTQYF. The CDR3 nucleotides are TGCGCCAGCAGCCAACGTCGGCCGGGGGCGGGCACAGATACGCAGTATTTT.

This clonotype was seen a handful of times. This chain links TRBV27 with TRBJ2-3; 7 bases fit TRBD2. The germline gives CDR1 MNHEY, CDR2 SMNVEV (reference sequence). The length of the CDR3 is 18 residues. Trimming cost V 6 bases and J 6 bases; bases outside gene matches: 21. This CDR3 reads CASSPIRPRGSRDDTQYF. CDR3 coding DNA: TGTGCCAGCAGCCCTATCCGCCCCCGCGGGAGTAGGGATGATACGCAGTATTTT.

The sample holds many counts of this clonotype. This chain connects TRBV6-1 to TRBJ2-4; TRBD1 matches 7 bases. The J segment lost 2 bases and the V segment lost 5 bases, leaving 9 bases of the junction unmatched. CDR3 length: 16 residues. Germline CDR1 is MNHNS and CDR2 is SASEGT. The CDR3 nucleotides are TGTGCCAGCAGTAACGCAGGGGGACGGACCAAAAACATTCAGTACTTC. It yields the protein CASSNAGGRTKNIQYF.

This clonotype was observed many times. The V call is TRBV12-3 or TRBV12-4, the J call TRBJ2-1, with TRBD2 as a possible D gene (5 bases). Trimming shortened V by 8 bases and J by 1 base, and 6 bases separated the two germline ends. This CDR3 comprises 12 residues. The CDR3 loop reads CASRGSYNEQFF. CDR3 nucleotide sequence: TGTGCCAGCCGGGGTTCCTACAATGAGCAGTTCTTC.

This clonotype was recorded at least ten times. This rearrangement joins TRBV5-4 to TRBJ2-7; TRBD2 matches at 7 bases. Trimming cost V 2 bases and J 2 bases; bases outside gene matches: 4. Germline V CDR1 and CDR2: SGHNT, YYREEE (reference sequence). CDR3 length equals 14 residues. CDR3 sequence reads: CASSLDGGTYEQYF. The CDR3, as DNA: TGTGCCAGCAGCTTAGACGGGGGGACCTACGAGCAGTACTTC.

This clonotype was found a few times. The rearrangement links TRBV16 to TRBJ1-5, with D unclear. V was cut by 2 bases and J by 4 bases, with 12 bases left in between. Per germline, CDR1 KGHSY and CDR2 FQNENV. The CDR3 is made up of 15 amino acids. CDR3 loop: CASSQVRGANQPQHF. Here the CDR3 DNA reads TGTGCCAGCAGCCAAGTTAGAGGTGCGAATCAGCCCCAGCATTTT.

This clonotype has ten or more counts. The V call is TRBV20-1, the J call TRBJ2-5, with 13 bases identical to TRBD2. Germline lookup yields CDR1 DFQATT and CDR2 SNEGSKA (reference sequence). With 6 bases clipped from V and 1 base from J, the junction kept 5 bases outside the gene matches. The CDR3 covers 15 residues. CDR3 sequence: CSARTSGGLQETQYF. The CDR3, as DNA: TGCAGTGCGAGGACTAGCGGGGGCCTCCAAGAGACCCAGTACTTC.

This clonotype was seen many times. The chain couples TRBV6-5 to TRBJ2-3; perhaps TRBD2 as D (5 bases). The V end was cut by 8 bases, the J end by 3 bases, with 18 bases between. The germline CDR1 and CDR2 sequences are MNHEY and SVGAGI. This CDR3 contains 15 residues. The CDR3 protein is CASFRSTKGTDTQYF. The CDR3 DNA is TGTGCCAGCTTTCGATCGACTAAGGGAACAGATACGCAGTATTTT.

This clonotype has a handful of counts. This chain links TRBV27 with TRBJ1-5; 8 nucleotides align to TRBD1. V lost 11 bases to trimming and J lost 2 bases; unmatched junction nucleotides: 11. This CDR3 has 15 amino acids. Germline CDR1 and CDR2: MNHEY and SMNVEV (reference sequence). This chain's CDR3 is CASSGTGYGNQPQHF. CDR3 DNA: TGTGCCTCATCCGGGACAGGATATGGCAATCAGCCCCAGCATTTT.

This rearrangement joins TRBV2 to TRBJ1-1; 7 bases are shared with TRBD1. The CDR3 spans 12 residues. V lost 4 bases and J lost 8; bases outside the gene matches: 4. The germline V gene has CDR1 SNHLY and CDR2 FYNNEI. CDR3 residues: CASSGDSREAFF. CDR3 in DNA: TGTGCCAGCAGTGGGGACAGCCGGGAAGCTTTCTTT.

At least ten counts were recorded for this clonotype. The chain recombines TRBV12-3 or TRBV12-4 with TRBJ2-7, with TRBD1 identical over 7 bases. CDR3 length: 13 residues. Trimming cost V 5 bases and J 6 bases; bases outside gene matches: 7. The CDR3 DNA sequence: TGTGCCAGCAGTCTCGGGGACAGCCGCGAGCAGTACTTC. Protein sequence: CASSLGDSREQYF.

This clonotype was seen a handful of times. The V call is TRBV12-3 or TRBV12-4, the J call TRBJ1-6; 9 positions match TRBD1. The CDR3 runs 15 residues. The J segment lost 7 bases and the V segment lost 1 base, leaving 2 bases of the junction unmatched. Here the CDR3 reads CASSLGQGENSPLHF. DNA for the CDR3: TGTGCCAGCAGTTTAGGACAGGGGGAAAATTCACCCCTCCACTTT.

This clonotype was seen ten or more times. The rearrangement joins TRBV7-3 to TRBJ2-1; tentatively, D is TRBD1 (6 bases). The V and J ends lost 5 bases and 5 bases respectively, with 19 bases between them. The CDR3 consists of 16 residues. Germline CDR1 SGHTA, CDR2 FQGTGA. In DNA form, the CDR3 reads TGTGCCAGCAGCCCCCCCCCACAGGGCGGCGACAATGAGCAGTTCTTC. This gives the protein CASSPPPQGGDNEQFF. Filled out from reference TRBV7-3 and TRBJ2-1, the complete variable domain reads GAGVSQTPSNKVTEKGKYVELRCDPISGHTALYWYRQSLGQGPEFLIYFQGTGAADDSGLPNDRFFAVRPEGSVSTLKIQRTERGDSAVYLCASSPPPQGGDNEQFFGPGTRLTVL.

This clonotype occurred a few times. This chain joins TRBV19 and TRBJ2-6; no reliable D call. V was clipped by 7 bases and J by 0 bases, with 22 bases between them. This CDR3 has 19 residues. Germline V CDR1 and CDR2: LNHDA, SQIVND (reference sequence). The DNA for the CDR3 is TGTGCCAGTACCTGGACGGGTCCCCTAAGGAGCTCTGGGGCCAACGTCCTGACTTTC. The encoded protein is CASTWTGPLRSSGANVLTF.

This clonotype occurred a few times. V usage is TRBV12-3 or TRBV12-4 and J usage is TRBJ1-5; D gene ambiguous. Trimming stripped 2 bases from V and 7 bases from J, with 9 bases between. There are 13 residues in the CDR3. This CDR3 is CASSLTREQPQHF. Here the CDR3 DNA reads TGTGCCAGCAGTTTAACTCGGGAGCAGCCCCAGCATTTT.

This clonotype was recorded at least ten times. V and J are TRBV28 and TRBJ2-1; D unclear. Germline V gene data show CDR1 as MDHEN and CDR2 as SYDVKM. This CDR3 is built from 11 residues. Trimming removed 6 bases from V and 9 bases from J, with 9 bases in between. CDR3 coding DNA: TGTGCCAGCAGATTGGCTTCTGAGCAGTTCTTC. Its translation: CASRLASEQFF.

The table lists this clonotype with a few counts. The chain carries TRBV7-9 and TRBJ2-3, with D possibly being TRBD1 or TRBD2 (6 bases each). The germline V gene encodes CDR1 SEHNR and CDR2 FQNEAQ (reference sequence). CDR3 length: 14 amino acids. The V and J ends lost 3 bases and 6 bases respectively, with 13 bases between them. CDR3 in amino acids: CASSFRGHGDTQYF. CDR3 in DNA: TGTGCCAGCAGCTTTCGGGGGCACGGTGATACGCAGTATTTT.